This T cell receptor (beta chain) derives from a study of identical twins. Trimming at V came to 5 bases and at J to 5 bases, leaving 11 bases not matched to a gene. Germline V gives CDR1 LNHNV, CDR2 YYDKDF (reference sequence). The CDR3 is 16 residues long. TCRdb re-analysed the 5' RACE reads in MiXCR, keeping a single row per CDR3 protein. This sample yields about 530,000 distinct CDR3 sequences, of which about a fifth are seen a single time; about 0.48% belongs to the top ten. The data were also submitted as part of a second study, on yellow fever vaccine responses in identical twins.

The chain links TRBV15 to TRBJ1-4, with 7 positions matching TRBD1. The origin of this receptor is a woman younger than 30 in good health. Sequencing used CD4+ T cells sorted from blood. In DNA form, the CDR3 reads TGTGCCACCAGCGGTCACAGGGGCTCTCGGAATGAAAAACTGTTTTTT. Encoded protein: CATSGHRGSRNEKLFF.